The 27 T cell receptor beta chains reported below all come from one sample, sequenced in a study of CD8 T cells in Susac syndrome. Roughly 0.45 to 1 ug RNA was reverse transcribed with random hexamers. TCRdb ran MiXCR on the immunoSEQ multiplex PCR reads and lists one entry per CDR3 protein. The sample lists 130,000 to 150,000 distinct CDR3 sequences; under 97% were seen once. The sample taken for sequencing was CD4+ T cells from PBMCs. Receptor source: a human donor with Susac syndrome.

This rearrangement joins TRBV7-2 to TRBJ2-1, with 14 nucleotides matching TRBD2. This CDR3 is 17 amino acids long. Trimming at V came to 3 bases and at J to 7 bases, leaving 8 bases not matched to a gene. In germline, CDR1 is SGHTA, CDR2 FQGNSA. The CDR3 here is CASSLGGTSGRANEQFF. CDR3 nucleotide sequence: TGTGCCAGCAGCTTGGGGGGGACTAGCGGGAGAGCAAATGAGCAGTTCTTC.

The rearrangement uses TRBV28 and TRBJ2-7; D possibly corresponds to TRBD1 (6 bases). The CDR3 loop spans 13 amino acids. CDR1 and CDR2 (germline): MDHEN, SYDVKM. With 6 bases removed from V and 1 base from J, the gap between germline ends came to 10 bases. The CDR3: CASRGTPSYEQYF. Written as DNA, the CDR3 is TGTGCCAGCAGAGGGACACCGTCCTACGAGCAGTACTTC.

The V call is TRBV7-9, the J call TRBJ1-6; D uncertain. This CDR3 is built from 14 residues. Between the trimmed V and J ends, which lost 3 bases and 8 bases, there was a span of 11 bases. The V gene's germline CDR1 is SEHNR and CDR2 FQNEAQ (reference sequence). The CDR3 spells CASSFDIGYSPLHF. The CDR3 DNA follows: TGTGCCAGCAGCTTCGACATAGGATATTCACCCCTCCACTTT.

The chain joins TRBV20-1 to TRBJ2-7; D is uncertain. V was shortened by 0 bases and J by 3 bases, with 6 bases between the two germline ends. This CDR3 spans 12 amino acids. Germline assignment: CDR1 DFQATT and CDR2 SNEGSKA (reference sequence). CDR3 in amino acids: CSARESIYEQYF. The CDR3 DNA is TGCAGTGCTAGAGAGTCTATCTACGAGCAGTACTTC.

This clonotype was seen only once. CDR3 in amino acids: CSVEDLNTQYF. CDR3 coding DNA: TGCAGCGTTGAAGATTTGAATACGCAGTATTTT. The chain links TRBV29-1 to TRBJ2-3; no firm D call. The germline V gene has CDR1 SQVTM and CDR2 ANQGSEA. Trimming shortened V by 0 bases and J by 7 bases, and 5 bases separated the two germline ends. The CDR3 contains 11 residues.

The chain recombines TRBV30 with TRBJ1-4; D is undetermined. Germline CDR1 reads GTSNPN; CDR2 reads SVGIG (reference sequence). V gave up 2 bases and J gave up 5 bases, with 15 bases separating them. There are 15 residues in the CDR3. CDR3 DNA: TGTGCCTGGAGTACCCCGGGAGGGTGGAATGAAAAACTGTTTTTT. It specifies CAWSTPGGWNEKLFF.

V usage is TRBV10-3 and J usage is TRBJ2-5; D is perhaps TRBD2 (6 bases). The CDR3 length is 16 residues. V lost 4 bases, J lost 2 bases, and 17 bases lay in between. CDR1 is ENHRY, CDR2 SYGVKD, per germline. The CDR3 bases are TGTGCCATCAGTGCAGGCGCGGGGCGTAAACAAGAGACCCAGTACTTC. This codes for CAISAGAGRKQETQYF.

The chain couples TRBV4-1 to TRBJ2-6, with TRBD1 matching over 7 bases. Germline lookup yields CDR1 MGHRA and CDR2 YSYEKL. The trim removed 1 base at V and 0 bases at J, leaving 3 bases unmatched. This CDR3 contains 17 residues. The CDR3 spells CASSQGDRSSGANVLTF. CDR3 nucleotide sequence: TGCGCCAGCAGCCAAGGGGACAGATCCTCTGGGGCCAACGTCCTGACTTTC.

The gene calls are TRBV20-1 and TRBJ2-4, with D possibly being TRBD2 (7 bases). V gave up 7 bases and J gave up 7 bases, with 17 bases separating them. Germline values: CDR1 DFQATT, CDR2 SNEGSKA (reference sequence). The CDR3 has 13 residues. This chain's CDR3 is CSGEGGGGNIQYF. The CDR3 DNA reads TGCAGTGGGGAAGGGGGAGGGGGGAACATTCAGTACTTC.

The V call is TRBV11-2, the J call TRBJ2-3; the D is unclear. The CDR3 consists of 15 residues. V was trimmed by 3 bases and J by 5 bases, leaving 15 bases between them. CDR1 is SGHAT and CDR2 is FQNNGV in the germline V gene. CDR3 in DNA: TGTGCCAGCAGCTTTCTCACCTCACCACAAGATACGCAGTATTTT. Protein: CASSFLTSPQDTQYF. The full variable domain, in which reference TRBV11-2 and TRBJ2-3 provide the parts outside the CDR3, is EAGVAQSPRYKIIEKRQSVAFWCNPISGHATLYWYQQILGQGPKLLIQFQNNGVVDDSQLPKDRFSAERLKGVDSTLKIQPAKLEDSAVYLCASSFLTSPQDTQYFGPGTRLTVL.

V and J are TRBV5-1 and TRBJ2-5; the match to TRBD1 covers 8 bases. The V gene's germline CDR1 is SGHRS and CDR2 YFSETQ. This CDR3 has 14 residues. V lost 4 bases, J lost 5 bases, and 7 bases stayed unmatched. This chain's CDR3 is CASSPRGQGETQYF. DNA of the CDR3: TGCGCCAGCAGCCCAAGAGGACAGGGTGAGACCCAGTACTTC.

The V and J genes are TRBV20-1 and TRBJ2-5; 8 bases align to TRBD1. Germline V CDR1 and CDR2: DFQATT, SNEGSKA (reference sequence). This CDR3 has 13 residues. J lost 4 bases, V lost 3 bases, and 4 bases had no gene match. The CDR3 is CSASKTGVETQYF. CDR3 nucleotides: TGCAGTGCTAGTAAGACAGGGGTAGAGACCCAGTACTTC.

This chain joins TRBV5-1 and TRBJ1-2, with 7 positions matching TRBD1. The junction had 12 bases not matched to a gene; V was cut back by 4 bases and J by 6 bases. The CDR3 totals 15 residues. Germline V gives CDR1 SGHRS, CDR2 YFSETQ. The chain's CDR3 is CASSPGPTGLDGYTF. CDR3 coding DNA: TGCGCCAGCAGCCCCGGCCCGACAGGGTTGGATGGCTACACCTTC.

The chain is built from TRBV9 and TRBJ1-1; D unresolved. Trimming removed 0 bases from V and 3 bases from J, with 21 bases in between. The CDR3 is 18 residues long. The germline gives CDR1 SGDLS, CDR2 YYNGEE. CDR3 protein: CASSVGISRGGMYTEAFF. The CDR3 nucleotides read TGTGCCAGCAGCGTAGGAATCTCGCGGGGAGGAATGTACACTGAAGCTTTCTTT.

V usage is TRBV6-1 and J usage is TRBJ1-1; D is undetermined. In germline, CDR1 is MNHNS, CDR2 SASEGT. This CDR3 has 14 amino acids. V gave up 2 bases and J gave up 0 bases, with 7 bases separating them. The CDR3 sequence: CASSELGMNTEAFF. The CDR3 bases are TGTGCCAGCAGTGAATTGGGGATGAACACTGAAGCTTTCTTT.

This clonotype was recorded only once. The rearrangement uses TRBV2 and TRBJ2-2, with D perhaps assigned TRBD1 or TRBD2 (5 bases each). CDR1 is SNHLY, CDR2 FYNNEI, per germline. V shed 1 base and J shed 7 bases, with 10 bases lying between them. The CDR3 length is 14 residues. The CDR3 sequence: CASSEGGPVGELFF. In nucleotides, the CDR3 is TGTGCCAGCAGTGAAGGGGGACCAGTCGGGGAGCTGTTTTTT.

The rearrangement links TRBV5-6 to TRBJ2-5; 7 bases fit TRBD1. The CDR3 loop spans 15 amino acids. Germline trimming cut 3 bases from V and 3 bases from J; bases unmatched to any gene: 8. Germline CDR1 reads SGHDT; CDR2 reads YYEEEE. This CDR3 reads CASSSLRDRKETQYF. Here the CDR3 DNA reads TGTGCCAGCAGCTCCCTCCGGGACAGAAAAGAGACCCAGTACTTC.

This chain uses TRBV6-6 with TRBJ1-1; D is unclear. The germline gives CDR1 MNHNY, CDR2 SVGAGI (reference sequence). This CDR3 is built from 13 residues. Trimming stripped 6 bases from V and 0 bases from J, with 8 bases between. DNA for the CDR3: TGTGCCAGCAGGATCTCAATGAACACTGAAGCTTTCTTT. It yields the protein CASRISMNTEAFF.

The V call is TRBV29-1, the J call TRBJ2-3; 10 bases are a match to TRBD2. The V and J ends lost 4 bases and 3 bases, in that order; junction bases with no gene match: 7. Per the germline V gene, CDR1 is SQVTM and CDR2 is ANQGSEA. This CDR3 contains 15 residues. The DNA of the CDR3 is TGCAGCGTTGGACCTAGCGGGAGCCCTACAGATACGCAGTATTTT. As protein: CSVGPSGSPTDTQYF.

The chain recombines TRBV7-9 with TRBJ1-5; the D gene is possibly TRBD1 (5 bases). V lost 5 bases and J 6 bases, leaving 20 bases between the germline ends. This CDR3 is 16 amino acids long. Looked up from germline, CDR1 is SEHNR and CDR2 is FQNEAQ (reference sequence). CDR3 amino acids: CASSPASGGITQPQHF. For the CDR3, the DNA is TGTGCCAGCAGCCCTGCTAGCGGGGGTATCACTCAGCCCCAGCATTTT.

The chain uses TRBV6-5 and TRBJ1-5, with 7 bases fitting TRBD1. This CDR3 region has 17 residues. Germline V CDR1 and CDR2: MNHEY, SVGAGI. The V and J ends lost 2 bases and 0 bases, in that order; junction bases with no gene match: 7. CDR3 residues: CASSYDRAENSNQPQHF. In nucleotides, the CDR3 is TGTGCCAGCAGTTACGACAGGGCGGAGAATAGCAATCAGCCCCAGCATTTT.

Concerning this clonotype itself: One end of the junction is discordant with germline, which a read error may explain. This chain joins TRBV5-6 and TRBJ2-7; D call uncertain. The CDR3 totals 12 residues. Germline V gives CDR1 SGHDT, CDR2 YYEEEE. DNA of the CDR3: TGTGCCAGCAGCTCAAACGGATACGGGCAGTACTTC. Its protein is CASSSNGYGQYF.

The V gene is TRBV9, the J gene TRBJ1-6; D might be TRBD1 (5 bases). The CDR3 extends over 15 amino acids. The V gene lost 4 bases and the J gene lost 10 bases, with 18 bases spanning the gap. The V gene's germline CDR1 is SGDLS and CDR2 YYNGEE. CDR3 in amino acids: CASSRDGHGGSPLHF. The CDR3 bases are TGTGCCAGCAGCCGGGACGGCCATGGGGGGTCACCCCTCCACTTT. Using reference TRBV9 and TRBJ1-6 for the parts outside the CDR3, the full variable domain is DSGVTQTPKHLITATGQRVTLRCSPRSGDLSVYWYQQSLDQGLQFLIQYYNGEERAKGNILERFSAQQFPDLHSELNLSSLELGDSALYFCASSRDGHGGSPLHFGNGTRLTVT.

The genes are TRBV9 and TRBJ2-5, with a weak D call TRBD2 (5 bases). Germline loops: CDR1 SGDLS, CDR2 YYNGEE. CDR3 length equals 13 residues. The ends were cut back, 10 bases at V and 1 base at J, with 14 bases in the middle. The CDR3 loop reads CAPTRGRQETQYF. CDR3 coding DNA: TGTGCCCCCACTCGGGGTCGCCAAGAGACCCAGTACTTC.

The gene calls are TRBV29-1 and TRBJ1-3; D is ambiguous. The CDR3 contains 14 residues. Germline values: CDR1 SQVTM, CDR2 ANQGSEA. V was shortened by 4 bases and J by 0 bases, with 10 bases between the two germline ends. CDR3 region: CSVAEDRSGNTIYF. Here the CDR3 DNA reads TGCAGCGTTGCGGAGGACCGCTCTGGAAACACCATATATTTT.

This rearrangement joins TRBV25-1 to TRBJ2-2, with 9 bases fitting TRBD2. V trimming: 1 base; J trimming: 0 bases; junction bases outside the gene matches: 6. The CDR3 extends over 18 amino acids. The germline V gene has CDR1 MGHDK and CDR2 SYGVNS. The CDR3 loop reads CASSESVTSGSNTGELFF. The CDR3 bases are TGTGCCAGCAGTGAATCCGTGACTAGCGGTTCGAACACCGGGGAGCTGTTTTTT.

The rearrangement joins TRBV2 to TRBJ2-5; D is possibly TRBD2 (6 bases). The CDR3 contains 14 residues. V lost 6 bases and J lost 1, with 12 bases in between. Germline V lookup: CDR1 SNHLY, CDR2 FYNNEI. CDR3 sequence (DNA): TGTGCCAGCAGCCCCCCGGGGGTCCAAGAGACCCAGTACTTC. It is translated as CASSPPGVQETQYF.